The rows below give T cell receptor beta chains drawn from one sample of a study of blood T cells in healthy people across ages. A single record per CDR3 protein comes from TCRdb applying MiXCR to the 5' RACE reads. The sample carries approximately 940,000 distinct CDR3 sequences, approximately 49% recorded once. The sample consisted of blood. These receptors were taken from a man under 40 in good health. The CDR3 runs from the conserved cysteine through the conserved F or W. D genes are given only for firm matches. Only some rows state a clone size, as once, few, many or a class for expanded clones.

>NA|TRBV20-1|TRBJ2-5|NA
TGCAGTGCGGAACTACAAGAGACCCAGCACTTC
CSAELQETQHF
>NA|TRBV6-1|TRBJ2-7|NA
TGTGCCAGCAGTGAAGAGACAGGTTCAAGCTCCTACGAGCAGTACTTC
CASSEETGSSSYEQYF
>once|TRBV9|TRBJ2-3|NA
TGTGCCAGCAGCGTAGTCCCCCGATCGGCAGATACGCAGTATTTT
CASSVVPRSADTQYF
>NA|TRBV7-2|TRBJ1-2|TRBD1
TGTGCCAGCAGCTTAATTCAAGGGGGCGCCTATGGCTACACCTTC
CASSLIQGGAYGYTF
>NA|TRBV12-3/TRBV12-4|TRBJ2-1|NA
TGTGCCAGCAGTCCCTCCCCGAATGAGCAGTTCTTC
CASSPSPNEQFF
>NA|TRBV3-1|TRBJ1-1|NA
TGTGCCAGCAGCCAAGTATCAGTCAGGCGGGACACTGAAGCTTTCTTT
CASSQVSVRRDTEAFF
>NA|TRBV10-3|TRBJ2-7|NA
TGTGCCATCAGCACCGTCCACGAGCAGTACTTC
CAISTVHEQYF
>NA|TRBV4-1|TRBJ2-1|NA
TGCGCCAGCAGCCATAAAAACAGGGTTGATGAGCAGTTCTTC
CASSHKNRVDEQFF
>NA|TRBV27|TRBJ1-2|NA
TGTGCCAGCAGTTCTCCGGCTCTAGACAGGTTCCGTGGCTACACCTTC
CASSSPALDRFRGYTF
>few|TRBV4-1|TRBJ2-7|TRBD1
TGCGCCAGCAGCCCCCGAGGACAGGGGGCAAACGAGCAGTACTTC
CASSPRGQGANEQYF
>few|TRBV27|TRBJ2-1|TRBD2
TGTGCCAGCAGTTCGGCTAGCGGGGGGTTGCAGTTCTTC
CASSSASGGLQFF
>few|TRBV11-3|TRBJ2-1|NA
TGTGCCAGCAGAGGGGTGGGTAGCGGCAATGAGCAGTTCTTC
CASRGVGSGNEQFF
>NA|TRBV7-2|TRBJ2-7|NA
TGTGCCAGCAGCTTCGAGACAGTTACCCCCTACGAGCAGTACTTC
CASSFETVTPYEQYF
>NA|TRBV2|TRBJ2-1|NA
TGTGCCAGCACGTCCGTCTCCTTCAATGAGCAGTTCTTC
CASTSVSFNEQFF
>NA|TRBV7-2|TRBJ1-2|NA
TGTGCCAGCACCTGGACGTCGGGGTCGGGCTATGGCTACACCTTC
CASTWTSGSGYGYTF
>many|TRBV20-1|TRBJ2-7|TRBD2
TGCAGTGCTAGTTCCCAAGGGACTAGCGGCTCCGAGCAGTACTTC
CSASSQGTSGSEQYF
>NA|TRBV7-9|TRBJ1-2|TRBD1
TGTGCCAGCAGCTCCCCGGACAGGAACTATGGCTACACCTTC
CASSSPDRNYGYTF
>NA|TRBV6-1|TRBJ2-7|TRBD1
TGTGCCAGCAGTGAAGGAGCTCCGGGACAGGGCTACGAGCAGTACTTC
CASSEGAPGQGYEQYF
>few|TRBV29-1|TRBJ2-3|NA
TGCAGCGTTGAAGGGTTAGAGACAGCCACAGATACGCAGTATTTT
CSVEGLETATDTQYF
>NA|TRBV6-2/TRBV6-3|TRBJ2-1|TRBD2
TGTGCCAGCACGCCCCCGGGGGGAGAGCAGTTCTTC
CASTPPGGEQFF
>NA|TRBV20-1|TRBJ1-2|TRBD1
TGCAGTCCTACAGGGGGGATTGGCTACACCTTC
CSPTGGIGYTF
>NA|TRBV10-3|TRBJ2-2|TRBD1
TGTGCCATCAGTGAGGGCTTACAGGGGTCGAACACCGGGGAGCTGTTTTTT
CAISEGLQGSNTGELFF
>once|TRBV27|TRBJ1-4|TRBD1
TGTGCCAGCAGTTCCCCCGGGACAGGGGATGAAAAACTGTTTTTT
CASSSPGTGDEKLFF
>NA|TRBV24-1|TRBJ2-1|NA
TGTGCCACCAGTGGAACCGCAGGGACCTACAATGAGCAGTTCTTC
CATSGTAGTYNEQFF
>few|TRBV10-3|TRBJ2-3|TRBD2
TGTGCCATCAGCCCGGGACTAGCGGGGAGCACAGATACGCAGTATTTT
CAISPGLAGSTDTQYF
>many|TRBV3-1|TRBJ2-7|TRBD1
TGTGCCAGCAGCCCCGGACAGGGGATCGACGAGCAGTACTTC
CASSPGQGIDEQYF
>once|TRBV20-1|TRBJ1-5|NA
TGCAGTGCTAGAGATGGGACCGCCGAAAATCAGCCCCAGCATTTT
CSARDGTAENQPQHF
>NA|TRBV2|TRBJ2-7|TRBD1
TGTGCCAGCAGCTGGACAGGGGGCGCGTACGAGCAGTACTTC
CASSWTGGAYEQYF
>NA|TRBV5-1|TRBJ1-5|TRBD1
TGCGCCAGCAGCCCGAGGACAGGGGACAATCAGCCCCAGCATTTT
CASSPRTGDNQPQHF
>NA|TRBV6-2/TRBV6-3|TRBJ2-1|NA
TGTGCCAGCAGTTACTCGCCACCGACCTACGAGCAGTTCTTC
CASSYSPPTYEQFF
>NA|TRBV28|TRBJ2-5|TRBD1
TGTGCCAGCAGAGGGACAGGGGTTCTCTCCTACAATGAGCAGTACTTC
CASRGTGVLSYNEQYF
>many|TRBV7-2|TRBJ2-7|NA
TGTGCCAGCAGCTTAGGGATACAGGGACCCTACGAGCAGTACTTC
CASSLGIQGPYEQYF
>NA|TRBV20-1|TRBJ2-3|TRBD2
TGCAGTGGGAGCGGGGGCGATCGCACAGATGCGCAGTATTTT
CSGSGGDRTDAQYF
>few|TRBV7-2|TRBJ1-6|NA
TGTGCCAGCAGCTCCAGGGTCTATAATTCACCCCTCCACTTT
CASSSRVYNSPLHF
>NA|TRBV29-1|TRBJ2-5|NA
TGCAGCGTTGCCAACGGGGCTCAAGAGACCCAGTACTTC
CSVANGAQETQYF
>few|TRBV28|TRBJ1-1|NA
TGTGCCAGCAGTTTTGCCCGGATCCAGCGCGCTGAAGCTTTCTTT
CASSFARIQRAEAFF
>NA|TRBV5-5|TRBJ2-5|TRBD2
TGTGCCAGCAGCGGGAGGGCAGCGGGGGTCCAAGAGACCCAGTACTTC
CASSGRAAGVQETQYF
>NA|TRBV5-1|TRBJ2-3|NA
TGCGCCAGCAGCTTGACGCTAGCACCGCCGGCAGATACGCAGTATTTT
CASSLTLAPPADTQYF
>many|TRBV4-2|TRBJ2-7|NA
TGTGCCAGCAGCACACAGGGCCCTAGCTCCTACGAGCAGTACTTC
CASSTQGPSSYEQYF
>few|TRBV7-2|TRBJ2-1|NA
TGTGCCAGCAGCTTAGCCCCGACAGACTACAATGAGCAGTTCTTC
CASSLAPTDYNEQFF
>once|TRBV2|TRBJ1-4|NA
TGTGCCAGCGTTAATGAAAAACTGTTTTTT
CASVNEKLFF
>NA|TRBV29-1|TRBJ2-5|TRBD2
TGCAGCGTTGTAGTAGCGGGCGGAGAGACCCAGTACTTC
CSVVVAGGETQYF
>NA|TRBV21-1|TRBJ2-3|NA
TGTGCCAGCAGCAAAGGTCTGGCTAGCACAGATACGCAGTATTTT
CASSKGLASTDTQYF
>NA|TRBV21-1|TRBJ2-2|NA
TGTGCCAGCAGCAATGGGGAAGGGCCCCCGAACACCGGGGAGCTGTTTTTT
CASSNGEGPPNTGELFF
>NA|TRBV6-2/TRBV6-3|TRBJ2-5|TRBD2
TGTGCCAGCAGCATCTCCGGGACTAGAAGAGAGACCCAGTACTTC
CASSISGTRRETQYF
>NA|TRBV29-1|TRBJ2-4|NA
TGCAGCGTTCTCCGGGGGACGTTTCAGTACTTC
CSVLRGTFQYF
>NA|TRBV20-1|TRBJ1-1|TRBD1
TGCAGTGCTAGTCTTCCTACAGGGGGATACACTGAAGCTTTCTTT
CSASLPTGGYTEAFF
>once|TRBV24-1|TRBJ2-4|TRBD2
TGTGCCACCAGTGATCCCGCCCCGGCGGGGGAGGCCAAAAGCATTCAGTACTTC
CATSDPAPAGEAKSIQYF